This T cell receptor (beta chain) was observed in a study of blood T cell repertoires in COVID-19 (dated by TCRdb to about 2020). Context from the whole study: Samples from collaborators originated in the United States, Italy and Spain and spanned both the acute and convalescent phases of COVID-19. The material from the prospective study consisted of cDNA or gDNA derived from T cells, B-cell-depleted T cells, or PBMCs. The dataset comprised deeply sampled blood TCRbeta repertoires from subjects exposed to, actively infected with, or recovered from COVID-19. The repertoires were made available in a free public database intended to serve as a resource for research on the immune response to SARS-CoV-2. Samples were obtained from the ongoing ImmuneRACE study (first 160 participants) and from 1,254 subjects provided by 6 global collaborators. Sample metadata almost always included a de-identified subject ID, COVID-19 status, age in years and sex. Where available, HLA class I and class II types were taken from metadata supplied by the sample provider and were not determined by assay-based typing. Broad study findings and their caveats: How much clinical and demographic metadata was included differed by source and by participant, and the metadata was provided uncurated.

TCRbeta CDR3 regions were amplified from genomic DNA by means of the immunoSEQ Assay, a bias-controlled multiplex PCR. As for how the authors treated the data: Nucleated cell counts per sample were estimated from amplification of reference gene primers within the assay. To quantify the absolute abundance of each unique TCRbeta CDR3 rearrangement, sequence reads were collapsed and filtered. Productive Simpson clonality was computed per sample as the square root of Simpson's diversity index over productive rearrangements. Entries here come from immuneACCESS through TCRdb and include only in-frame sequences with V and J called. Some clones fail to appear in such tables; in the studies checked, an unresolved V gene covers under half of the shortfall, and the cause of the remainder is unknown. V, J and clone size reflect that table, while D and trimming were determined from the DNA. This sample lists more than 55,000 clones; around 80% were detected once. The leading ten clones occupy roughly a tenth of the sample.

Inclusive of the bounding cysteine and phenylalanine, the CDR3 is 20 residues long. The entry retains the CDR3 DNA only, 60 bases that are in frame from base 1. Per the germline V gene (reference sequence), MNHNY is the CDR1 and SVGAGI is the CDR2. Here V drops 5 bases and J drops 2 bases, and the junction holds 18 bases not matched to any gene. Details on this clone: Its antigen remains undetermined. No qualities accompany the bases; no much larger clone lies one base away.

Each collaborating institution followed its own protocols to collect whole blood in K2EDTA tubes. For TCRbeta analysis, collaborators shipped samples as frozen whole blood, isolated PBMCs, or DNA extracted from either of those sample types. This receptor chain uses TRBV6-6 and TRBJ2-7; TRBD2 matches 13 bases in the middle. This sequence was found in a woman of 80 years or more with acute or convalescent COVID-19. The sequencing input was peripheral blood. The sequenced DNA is TGTGCCAGCAGTCACCTCAAGACTAGCGGGGGGCCTCAGGGGGCCTACGAGCAGTACTTC. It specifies CASSHLKTSGGPQGAYEQYF.